The 15 T cell receptor beta chains below were found in one sample sequenced in a study of technical replicates of blood from several donors. Only in-frame clones appear in the TCRdb table, and some are missing; sequencing was by immunoSEQ multiplex PCR. The profile shows roughly 76,000 clones, more than 90% of them singletons. The specimen was T cells isolated from PBMCs. These receptors came from a human donor in good health. Some clones in this sample may be carry-over from other donors' samples.

This chain connects TRBV7-6 to TRBJ1-4; D possibly corresponds to TRBD1 (6 bases). The CDR3 is 15 residues long. V was cut by 1 base and J by 5 bases, with 11 bases left in between. The germline CDR1 and CDR2 sequences are SGHVS and FNYEAQ. In nucleotides, the CDR3 is TGTGCCAGCAGCTTAGTGGGGGCCACAAATGAAAAACTGTTTTTT. This translates into CASSLVGATNEKLFF.

This clone has more than one count but fewer than ten. V is TRBV7-9 and J is TRBJ2-7; 9 bases agree with TRBD2. With V trimmed by 5 bases and J by 5 bases, 7 bases remained unmatched. This CDR3 contains 14 residues. From germline, CDR1 is SEHNR and CDR2 FQNEAQ (reference sequence). CDR3 region: CASSRGAGGHEQYF. The CDR3 nucleotides are TGTGCCAGCAGCCGGGGAGCGGGAGGACACGAGCAGTACTTC.

V is TRBV28 and J is TRBJ2-7, with D tentatively TRBD1 (5 bases). Germline V gene lookup returns CDR1 MDHEN and CDR2 SYDVKM. CDR3 length: 14 residues. V was pared by 3 bases and J by 4 bases, with 13 bases between. Written as DNA, the CDR3 is TGTGCCAGCAGTTTCCACGGACAAGTTTACGAGCAGTACTTC. Protein product: CASSFHGQVYEQYF.

The chain couples TRBV11-2 to TRBJ2-1; D not certain. The CDR3 totals 12 residues. Germline-derived CDR1 and CDR2 are SGHAT and FQNNGV. Trimming pared 2 bases from V and 9 bases from J, leaving 8 bases between. For the CDR3, the DNA is TGTGCCAGCAGCTTACAGATTCTTGAGCAGTTCTTC. Translated: CASSLQILEQFF.

Written as DNA, the CDR3 is TGTGCCAGCAGTTATCAGGGTTTCGTCGGGGAGCTGTTTTTT. It is translated as CASSYQGFVGELFF. J is TRBJ2-2 and V is TRBV6-5; TRBD1 is a possible D gene (5 bases). The CDR3 covers 14 residues. V was trimmed by 3 bases and J by 7 bases, leaving 12 bases between them. Looked up from germline, CDR1 is MNHEY and CDR2 is SVGAGI.

This chain connects TRBV15 to TRBJ1-5; no clear D gene. V shed 1 base and J shed 5 bases, with 12 bases lying between them. This CDR3 comprises 15 residues. Germline-derived CDR1 and CDR2 are LNHNV and YYDKDF (reference sequence). Written as DNA, the CDR3 is TGTGCCACCAGCAGAGGGGCATGGAAAGATCAGCCCCAGCATTTT. Its translation: CATSRGAWKDQPQHF.

The chain combines TRBV4-1 with TRBJ2-2; 13 nucleotides line up with TRBD2. The junction had 15 bases not matched to a gene; V was cut back by 2 bases and J by 0 bases. This CDR3 has 22 amino acids. Per germline, CDR1 MGHRA and CDR2 YSYEKL. The CDR3: CASSQPPGGLAGSIPNTGELFF. The CDR3 region has the DNA TGCGCCAGCAGCCAACCCCCCGGGGGACTAGCGGGATCCATCCCGAACACCGGGGAGCTGTTTTTT.

The chain has TRBV11-3 and TRBJ2-7; no firm D call. Germline V gene data show CDR1 as SGHNT and CDR2 as YENEEA. Trimming removed 0 bases at V and 3 bases at J, with 6 bases between. This CDR3 spans 13 amino acids. The CDR3 loop reads CASSLDESYEQYF. CDR3 bases: TGTGCCAGCAGCTTAGACGAGAGCTACGAGCAGTACTTC.

The chain has TRBV7-3 and TRBJ2-5, with D unclear. The CDR3 is 15 residues long. CDR1 and CDR2 from the germline V gene are SGHTA and FQGTGA. V gave up 3 bases and J gave up 5 bases, with 16 bases separating them. CDR3 coding DNA: TGTGCCAGCAGCTTTGCCTCCTCTGGCTCGGAGACCCAGTACTTC. Protein: CASSFASSGSETQYF.

The CDR3, as DNA: TGTGCCAGCAGCTTAGGGGGCCGCAATCAGCCCCAGCATTTT. Protein: CASSLGGRNQPQHF. The chain uses TRBV13 and TRBJ1-5; D is undetermined. The CDR3 length is 14 residues. CDR1 is PRHDT, CDR2 FYEKMQ, per germline (reference sequence). Trimming took 0 bases from V and 2 from J, leaving 5 bases between them.

This CDR3 reads CASSEADYGPTGELFF. CDR3 in DNA: TGTGCCAGCAGTGAAGCGGACTACGGCCCCACCGGGGAGCTGTTTTTT. V is TRBV6-1 and J is TRBJ2-2, with D possibly being TRBD2 (6 bases). The CDR3 length is 16 residues. Germline assignment: CDR1 MNHNS and CDR2 SASEGT. The ends were cut back, 0 bases at V and 4 bases at J, with 12 bases in the middle.

The rearrangement links TRBV19 to TRBJ1-5; D is ambiguous. The CDR3 runs to 11 residues. Trimming took 11 bases from V and 7 from J, leaving 12 bases between them. The germline CDR1 and CDR2 sequences are LNHDA and SQIVND (reference sequence). The CDR3 nucleotides read TGTGCCTCCGGTAGAGTGCAGCCCCAGCATTTT. The encoded protein is CASGRVQPQHF.

This chain uses TRBV7-2 with TRBJ2-1, with 8 bases fitting TRBD2. This CDR3 comprises 14 residues. In germline, CDR1 is SGHTA, CDR2 FQGNSA. With V trimmed by 5 bases and J by 10 bases, 10 bases remained unmatched. CDR3 in DNA: TGTGCCAGCAGCCCGACGTTAGCGGGAAAAGAGCAGTTCTTC. This codes for CASSPTLAGKEQFF.

The chain carries TRBV4-3 and TRBJ2-1, with 8 bases identical to TRBD1. J lost 3 bases, V lost 0 bases, and 7 bases had no gene match. The CDR3 spans 17 residues. Germline assignment: CDR1 LGHNA and CDR2 YSLEER. CDR3 residues: CASSQDESGGIYNEQFF. The CDR3 DNA follows: TGCGCCAGCAGCCAAGATGAGTCAGGGGGCATCTACAATGAGCAGTTCTTC.

This clone was seen more than once but under ten times. The chain combines TRBV27 with TRBJ1-1; D call uncertain. V lost 3 bases, J lost 1 base, and 6 bases lay in between. The CDR3 is made up of 13 amino acids. Germline CDR1 MNHEY, CDR2 SMNVEV (reference sequence). The CDR3 loop reads CASSLSRNTEAFF. Written as DNA, the CDR3 is TGTGCCAGCAGTTTGTCGAGGAACACTGAAGCTTTCTTT.